The 5 T cell receptor beta chains presented below share a single source sample, sequenced in a study of cytomegalovirus exposure and HLA in healthy donors. The PCR used 60 Vbeta and 13 Jbeta primers. Assay used: immunoSEQ multiplex PCR; TCRdb lists only in-frame clones, some missing. The sample has 95,000 to 150,000 clones; about 74% are singletons. The material sequenced was PBMCs. The receptors stem from a woman between 40 and 50 years old in good health and CMV-seropositive.

V usage is TRBV10-3 and J usage is TRBJ2-2, with 10 nucleotides matching TRBD1. Germline V lookup: CDR1 ENHRY, CDR2 SYGVKD. The V gene end was trimmed by 0 bases and the J gene end by 4 bases; junction bases not matched to a gene: 2. The CDR3 consists of 16 residues. The CDR3: CAISESGTGVTGELFF. For the CDR3, the DNA is TGTGCCATCAGTGAGTCCGGGACAGGGGTCACCGGGGAGCTGTTTTTT.

The rearrangement links TRBV9 to TRBJ1-5; a weak D match, TRBD1 (6 bases). Germline lookup yields CDR1 SGDLS and CDR2 YYNGEE. The CDR3 totals 16 residues. Deletions cut 0 bases from V and 6 bases from J, with 16 bases between. CDR3 amino acids: CASSVAKRRGGQPQHF. The CDR3 DNA reads as TGTGCCAGCAGCGTAGCTAAAAGGAGGGGGGGTCAGCCCCAGCATTTT.

The chain employs TRBV5-1 and TRBJ2-7; D may be TRBD1 (6 bases). Trimming left V 0 bases short and J 1 base short, with 8 bases between. Germline CDR1 is SGHRS and CDR2 is YFSETQ. CDR3 size: 14 residues. CDR3 coding DNA: TGCGCCAGCAGCTTGGAAACAGGGTCCTACGAGCAGTACTTC. This codes for CASSLETGSYEQYF.

The chain employs TRBV27 and TRBJ2-3; 7 nucleotides match TRBD2. CDR1 is MNHEY, CDR2 SMNVEV, per germline (reference sequence). The CDR3 sequence is 12 residues long. The junction had 8 bases not matched to a gene; V was cut back by 6 bases and J by 11 bases. The CDR3 sequence is CASRASGGKQYF. CDR3 DNA sequence: TGTGCCAGCAGGGCATCGGGGGGTAAGCAGTATTTT.

This clone is a singleton in its sample. This chain connects TRBV6-6 to TRBJ2-1; no clear D gene. V dropped 6 bases and J dropped 1 base, with 7 bases sitting between them. This CDR3 region has 13 residues. From germline, CDR1 is MNHNY and CDR2 SVGAGI (reference sequence). CDR3 bases: TGTGCCAGCAGCCCCAGTTCCTACAATGAGCAGTTCTTC. Protein sequence: CASSPSSYNEQFF.